The 10 T cell receptor beta chains given below trace back to one sample, sequenced in a study of spatial heterogeneity in lung cancer. The time point is: sample taken at primary tumor resection. Frozen PBMC, nontumor lung or tumor provided whole RNA, which was sequenced unsorted. TCRdb passed the 5' RACE reads through MiXCR, listing each CDR3 protein once. The sample gives approximately 38,000 distinct CDR3 sequences, under 7% of which show up once; about 9.9% is in the top ten. This material consisted of PBMCs, taken at surgery. The receptors derive from a male donor with early-stage non-small cell lung cancer.

This clonotype was detected many times. This sequence joins TRBV28 and TRBJ1-1; tentatively, D is TRBD1 (5 bases). The CDR3 has 12 amino acids. The germline V and J ends were trimmed by 3 bases and 7 bases, with 9 bases remaining between them. Germline-derived CDR1 and CDR2 are MDHEN and SYDVKM. CDR3 sequence: CASSFDRVEAFF. The CDR3 coding sequence is TGTGCCAGCAGTTTTGACAGAGTTGAAGCTTTCTTT.

This clonotype has only a few counts. The chain has TRBV4-1 and TRBJ1-2; no clear D. Germline V lookup: CDR1 MGHRA, CDR2 YSYEKL. The CDR3 extends over 17 amino acids. Trimming pared 4 bases from V and 2 bases from J, leaving 20 bases between. CDR3 in DNA: TGCGCCAGCAGCCGGAAGCTGTGGGGAAAGGGAAACTATGGCTACACCTTC. This sequence encodes CASSRKLWGKGNYGYTF.

The sample holds many counts of this clonotype. The CDR3 DNA follows: TGTGCCAGTAGGGCCGGACAGCAAGAGACCCAGTACTTC. This translates into CASRAGQQETQYF. The rearrangement links TRBV19 to TRBJ2-5, with D tentatively TRBD1 (6 bases). Trimming cost V 6 bases and J 2 bases, with 10 bases left between them. This CDR3 region has 13 residues. Germline loops: CDR1 LNHDA, CDR2 SQIVND (reference sequence). Full variable domain (rest looked up from reference TRBV19 and TRBJ2-5): DGGITQSPKYLFRKEGQNVTLSCEQNLNHDAMYWYRQDPGQGLRLIYYSQIVNDFQKGDIAEGYSVSREKKESFPLTVTSAQKNPTAFYLCASRAGQQETQYFGPGTRLLVL.

There are a few counts of this clonotype. V usage is TRBV13 and J usage is TRBJ1-6; D not resolved. The CDR3 is 15 amino acids. V gave up 6 bases and J gave up 8 bases, with 17 bases separating them. Germline V lookup: CDR1 PRHDT, CDR2 FYEKMQ (reference sequence). The CDR3 region is CASSPTGNPDSPLHF. The CDR3 bases are TGTGCCAGCAGTCCGACCGGGAACCCCGATTCACCCCTCCACTTT. Looking up the rest from reference TRBV13 and TRBJ1-6 gives the full variable domain: AAGVIQSPRHLIKEKRETATLKCYPIPRHDTVYWYQQGPGQDPQFLISFYEKMQSDKGSIPDRFSAQQFSDYHSELNMSSLELGDSALYFCASSPTGNPDSPLHFGNGTRLTVT.

A note on this clonotype: It may be a read error: a sequence one base away is much more abundant. The chain recombines TRBV5-1 with TRBJ2-2; no clear D. Looked up from germline, CDR1 is SGHRS and CDR2 is YFSETQ. The CDR3 totals 13 residues. CDR3 region: CGSSLTVTGELFF. DNA of the CDR3: TGCGGCAGCAGCTTGACGGTCACCGGGGAGCTGTTTTTT.

This clonotype was detected a few times. The J gene is TRBJ1-6, the V gene TRBV6-4, with D unresolved. Deletions cut 6 bases from V and 10 bases from J, with 16 bases between. CDR1 is MRHNA, CDR2 SNTAGT, per germline. The CDR3 is made up of 14 amino acids. The CDR3 DNA reads as TGTGCCAGCAGCCCCGAATCCTTGGGATCACCCCTCCACTTT. Protein sequence: CASSPESLGSPLHF.

The rearrangement links TRBV6-6 to TRBJ1-2, with TRBD1 identical over 7 bases. Per the germline V gene, CDR1 is MNHNY and CDR2 is SVGAGI (reference sequence). The ends lost 8 bases at V and 4 bases at J; junction bases unmatched: 4. CDR3 length: 12 amino acids. CDR3 sequence: CASWTGAYGYTF. The CDR3 coding sequence is TGTGCCAGCTGGACAGGAGCCTATGGCTACACCTTC.

This clonotype was counted many times. The CDR3 nucleotides read TGCAGTGCTAGGCCCCCCGGGACAGATTATGGCTACACCTTC. Its protein is CSARPPGTDYGYTF. The rearrangement links TRBV20-1 to TRBJ1-2, with 7 bases identical to TRBD1. CDR3 size: 14 residues. Germline V CDR1 and CDR2: DFQATT, SNEGSKA (reference sequence). The trim removed 3 bases at V and 5 bases at J, leaving 9 bases unmatched.

Ten or more counts support this clonotype. The genes are TRBV4-2 and TRBJ1-3; D not resolved. The CDR3 is 15 residues long. The germline V and J ends were trimmed by 5 bases and 0 bases, with 11 bases remaining between them. Germline V CDR1 and CDR2: LGHNA, YNFKEQ. The CDR3 DNA reads as TGTGCCAGCAGCTACCGACTCCTCTCTGGAAACACCATATATTTT. Translating it yields CASSYRLLSGNTIYF.

This clonotype was counted at least ten times. This chain joins TRBV12-3 or TRBV12-4 and TRBJ2-3; D tentatively reads TRBD1 or TRBD2 (5 bases each). V was trimmed by 7 bases and J by 10 bases, leaving 15 bases between them. This CDR3 has 12 residues. CDR3 nucleotide sequence: TGTGCCAGCACCCCTTCCCAGGGAGCGCAGTATTTT. Amino acids: CASTPSQGAQYF.